This T cell receptor beta chain was identified during a study of tumor and adjacent non-tumor tissue in lung cancer. Study-level information: Patients were aged roughly 30 to 76, roughly nine men and about 5 women, stage I to III. Samples averaged roughly 4.2 million productive TCRbeta reads each. The study, taken as a whole, reports: Compared with tumor, normal lung showed significantly lower TCR diversity.

CDR3 length: 16 amino acids. Germline CDR1 MGHRA, CDR2 YSYEKL. This sample's RNA came from whole unsorted tissue. More than 3 cm separated this lung sample from the edge of the tumor. Between August and November 2014, newly diagnosed, chemotherapy-naive lung cancer patients underwent thoracic surgery in China. Three rounds of nested PCR, following a modified ARM-PCR protocol, produced the TCRbeta library. TCRdb processed the multiplex PCR reads anew with MiXCR; each CDR3 protein has one entry. The sample carries around 76,000 distinct CDR3 sequences, less than 85% recorded once. A remark on this clonotype: Its specificity is not known. The germline gene is not matched at one end of the junction; a read error may be the cause.

This receptor was obtained from a man between 65 and 79 years old with non-small cell lung cancer. Sequencing was carried out using distant non-tumor lung tissue. The rearrangement joins TRBV4-1 to TRBJ1-2, with a weak D call TRBD1 (5 bases). Written as DNA, the CDR3 is TGCACCAGCAGCCAGGAATGGGGCAGATGGGATTATGGTTACACCTTC. Translation: CTSSQEWGRWDYGYTF.